Below, one TCR beta chain is given with its context. The antigen it recognizes is unknown. Qualities for individual bases were not recorded, and no much larger clone is one base off. The cohort was made up of roughly 670 healthy bone marrow donors. At the time of sampling, every cohort member was nominally healthy, though immune exposures that went unrecorded were likely present. The donor was CMV seronegative and belonged to the group of 350 or so seronegative cohort members. Each donor provided a peripheral blood sample, and peripheral blood mononuclear cells were used for TCR beta sequencing. The Qiagen DNeasy Blood Extraction Kit was used to extract genomic DNA from the blood cell samples. The data were obtained in a study of cytomegalovirus exposure and HLA in healthy donors (TCRdb year 2017). For context, the study as a whole: In an earlier analysis of some 610 of the donors, 276 Gb of sequence data and 90 million to 120 million unique TCR beta sequences from 180 million or so T cells were reported. An early release that covered about 600 HLA-typed donors contained around 330 gigabases of sequencing data and 80 million or so unique TCR sequences. Of the roughly 400 genotyped donors, approximately 83% fell in the genetic ancestry cluster associated with self-reported Caucasian donors. The study aimed to test whether signatures of past pathogen exposure could be identified by cataloging public T cell receptors. The study profiled the T cell repertoires of fewer than 850 subjects by immunosequencing and related them to cytomegalovirus serostatus. Along with the approximately 700-subject first cohort, a separate validation cohort of around 120 different subjects was used. To predict cytomegalovirus infection status, the study combined high-throughput TCR immunosequencing, statistical association of individual TCRs with disease status, and machine learning. A later analysis re-analyzed previously published TCR beta repertoires from 550 to 700 donors and added high-resolution HLA genotyping to study TCR occurrence patterns. In the later analysis, no new phenotypic data were used to find candidate immune exposures; instead, reliance was placed on TCR beta sequences and their occurrence across donors. In an earlier analysis of roughly 540 of the donors, high-throughput TCR beta sequencing was used to judge whether each TCR beta V gene segment behaved as functional or pseudogenic. Donor age, sex, ethnicity and CMV serostatus were collected together with the repertoire data. In a later genetic analysis, genome-wide SNP genotypes for about 55% of the 666 donors were used, and that subset was treated as a discovery cohort. Every repertoire in the discovery cohort had been generated on one and the same sequencing platform. Class I and class II HLA loci were covered by the typing at four-digit resolution. Typing coverage varied by locus: roughly 620-630 donors for A, B, C, DRB1 and DQB1; more than 500 for DQA1; 606 for DPA1; under 490 for DPB1. Because of strong linkage in the cohort, roughly five DR-DQ haplotypes were treated as single units for association and clustering. On average, 235,054 unique TCR beta nucleotide sequences were sequenced per donor among 300 to 500 genotyped donors of the cohort, with roughly 18% of those sequences being non-productive. Study-wide findings and limitations: Because the 87-base-pair reads could not distinguish some IMGT-functional V segments, including TRBV6-2 and TRBV6-3, those segments were excluded. A later analysis found that HLA-associated TCR beta chains were more clonally expanded and had lower generation probabilities than equally common non-associated chains. A cluster of highly shared sequence variants was judged likely to represent a technical artifact of the sequencing pipeline. The only immune exposure information available for the cohort was CMV serostatus. A further reported finding was that TCR beta sequences accurately predicted the HLA-A and HLA-B alleles for most subjects in the first cohort. When HLA alleles, especially DR and DQ, strongly co-occurred, TCR associations were difficult to assign to individual alleles. Because some donors lacked HLA typing at each locus, the association tests relied only on the typed subset. According to the authors, the approach could potentially be generalized to other disease states and immunological phenotypes. Presence/absence analyses assumed roughly uniform sequencing depth across donors, an assumption that may not hold. In a later analysis, most CMV-associated TCR beta chains were found to appear HLA-restricted, with HLA associations seemingly driven largely by CMV exposure. A later genetic analysis reported fewer N-insertions in productive TCRs among donors in an Asian-associated ancestry cluster than the approximately 700-donor mean. A later analysis found that TCR association rates varied across HLA loci, with DRB1 alleles showing the most associated TCRs and HLA-C alleles the fewest. Because counts were too low, seventeen rarely observed V segments, including chromosome 9 orphons, were excluded from the earlier analysis of 500 to 700 of the donors. In an earlier analysis of approximately 600 of the donors, most TCR beta V segments were observed in productive rearrangements about 87% or about 30% of the time, broadly matching IMGT annotations. In this cohort, only TCR beta chains were sequenced, and detectable features were limited by the absence of alpha or paired-chain data. Most TCR sequences were observed very rarely across donors, whereas some public TCRs were present in many individuals. According to a later analysis, parvovirus B19, influenza, CMV and Epstein-Barr virus appeared linked to several top co-occurrence clusters. A later genetic analysis associated a missense DCLRE1C variant with V-gene and J-gene trimming of TCR beta chains, and an independent cohort replicated the association. Linkage disequilibrium might explain the correlated functional status among segregating V segments, but an unknown experimental factor could not be ruled out. In both the original and validation cohorts, the classifier was reported to diagnose cytomegalovirus status with high specificity and sensitivity. A few of the identified cytomegalovirus-associated TCR beta chains were confirmed in vitro to be specific for cytomegalovirus antigens. Specific HLA alleles were associated with more than 15,000 TCR beta sequences at a false discovery rate of 0.05 in a later analysis. In the study, approximately 160 TCR beta chains were listed as associated with cytomegalovirus.

CDR1 and CDR2, per the germline V gene, are SGHDT and YYEEEE. The CDR3, from cysteine to phenylalanine, totals 15 residues. Just CDR3 DNA is preserved here, 45 bases in frame from base 1. The V and J ends are trimmed by 2 bases and 0 bases, leaving 11 bases between them. Receptor libraries were prepared by the immunoSEQ multiplex PCR assay. For the multiplex PCR, a mixture combining 60 forward primers for TCR Vbeta segments and 13 reverse primers for TCR Jbeta segments was used. The CDR3 region of rearranged TCR beta genes was amplified from genomic DNA by a multiplex PCR assay. The amplified TCR beta libraries were sequenced on the Illumina HiSeq System as 87-base-pair reads. From the authors' description of their analysis: A later analysis counted 75 million to 100 million unique TCR beta chains across the 640 or so repertoires, and some 12 million of these chains were shared by at least two donors. To remove PCR and sequencing errors, raw reads were error-corrected and collapsed into unique sequences using a nearest-neighbor algorithm that merged closely related sequences. Alignment of CDR3 sequences to IMGT reference sequences was used to assign V, D and J gene segments. Each retained sequence needed at least a six-nucleotide match to both a V gene segment and a J gene segment. Rearrangements were classified as productive when the CDR3 lacked stop codons and remained in frame with V and J, and all other rearrangements were classified as non-productive. Following IMGT convention, CDR3 was defined as the stretch from the second conserved V-encoded cysteine up to the conserved J-encoded phenylalanine. The earlier analysis of roughly 590 of the donors excluded sequences that lacked an unambiguous match to a single V gene segment. An earlier analysis of 587 of the donors called V segments functional above 56.7% productive rearrangements and segregating when the between-donor standard deviation exceeded 5%. A statistical classification framework was built to diagnose cytomegalovirus status from the catalog of TCR beta chain sequences. In a later analysis, TCR nucleotide sequences were compared against IMGT/GENE-DB human TR gene sequences so that V and J genes could be assigned. A later analysis assigned CDR3 sequences and most-parsimonious VDJ recombination scenarios with the TCRdist pipeline. In a later analysis, each TCR beta chain was defined by its CDR3 amino acid sequence together with its V-gene family, and reads without a unique V-gene family were excluded. To address suspected cross-contamination and a sequencing artifact, a later analysis removed 450 to 700 highly shared, low-generation-probability nucleotide sequences. In a later analysis, a clonal expansion index was calculated for each public chain from normalized within-repertoire ranks of inferred template counts. In a later analysis, generation probabilities were computed using a VDJ recombination model fitted to out-of-frame rearrangements, and the results were checked against IGoR. In a later analysis, hypergeometric tests were used to score TCR-TCR, TCR-HLA and TCR-CMV co-occurrence, with a repertoire-size bias correction applied to TCR pairs. A later analysis estimated false discovery rates by permuting HLA or CMV assignments 20 times. In a later analysis, co-occurring TCRs were grouped using DBSCAN, and TCRdist sequence similarity was added for clustering within HLA-allele-positive subsets. Repertoires with fewer than 30,000 or more than 120,000 public chains were left out of co-occurrence clustering, as were roughly five repertoires with anomalous nucleotide sharing. TCRdb limited this immuneACCESS table to in-frame rearrangements with V and J called. A share of clones is missing; checked studies link under half to unresolved V genes, and the rest is unexplained. From that table come the V and J calls and clone size; the DNA was used to work out D and trimming. The sample records about 120,000 clones, about 69% of which are singletons. The top ten constitute around 1.5% of the sample.

This clonotype originated in a woman between 18 and 29 years old in good health and CMV-seronegative. The sample consisted of PBMCs. The receptor chain draws on TRBV5-6 and TRBJ1-1, with no D gene named confidently. The nucleotide sequence reads TGTGCCAGCAGCTTCATTATAGAAGTGAACACTGAAGCTTTCTTT. Its protein reads: CASSFIIEVNTEAFF. The full variable domain, with segments outside the CDR3 supplied by the reference TRBV5-6 and TRBJ1-1 proteins, appears as DAGVTQSPTHLIKTRGQQVTLRCSPKSGHDTVSWYQQALGQGPQFIFQYYEEEERQRGNFPDRFSGHQFPNYSSELNVNALLLGDSALYLCASSFIIEVNTEAFFGQGTRLTVV.